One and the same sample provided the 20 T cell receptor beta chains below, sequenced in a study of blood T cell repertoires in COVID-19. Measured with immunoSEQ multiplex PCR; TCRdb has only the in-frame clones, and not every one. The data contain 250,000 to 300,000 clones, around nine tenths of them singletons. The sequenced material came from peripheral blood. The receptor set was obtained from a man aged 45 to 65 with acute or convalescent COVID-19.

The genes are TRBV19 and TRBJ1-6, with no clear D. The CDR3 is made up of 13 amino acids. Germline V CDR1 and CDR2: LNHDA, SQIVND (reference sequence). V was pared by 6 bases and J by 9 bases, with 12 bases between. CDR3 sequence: CASSRRVSSPLHF. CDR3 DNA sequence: TGTGCCAGTAGCCGTCGGGTCAGTTCACCCCTCCACTTT.

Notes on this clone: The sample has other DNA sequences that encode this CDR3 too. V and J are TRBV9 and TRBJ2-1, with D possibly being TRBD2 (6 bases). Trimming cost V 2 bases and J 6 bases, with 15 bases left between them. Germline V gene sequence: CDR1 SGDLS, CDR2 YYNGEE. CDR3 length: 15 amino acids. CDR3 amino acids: CASSVGGTTPNEQFF. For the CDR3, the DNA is TGTGCCAGCAGCGTCGGGGGTACCACGCCCAATGAGCAGTTCTTC.

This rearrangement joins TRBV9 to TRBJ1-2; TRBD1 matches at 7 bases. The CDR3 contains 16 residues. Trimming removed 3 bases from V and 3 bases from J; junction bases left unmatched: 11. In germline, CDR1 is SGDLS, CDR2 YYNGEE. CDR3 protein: CASSALSLRGDYGYTF. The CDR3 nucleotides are TGTGCCAGCAGCGCCCTGTCGCTCAGGGGGGACTATGGCTACACCTTC.

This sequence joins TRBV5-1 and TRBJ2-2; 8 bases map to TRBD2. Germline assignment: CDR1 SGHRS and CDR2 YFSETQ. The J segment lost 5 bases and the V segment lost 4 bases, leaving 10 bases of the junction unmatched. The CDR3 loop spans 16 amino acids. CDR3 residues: CASSPLYSGVTGELFF. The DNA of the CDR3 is TGCGCCAGCAGCCCGCTGTATAGCGGGGTTACCGGGGAGCTGTTTTTT.

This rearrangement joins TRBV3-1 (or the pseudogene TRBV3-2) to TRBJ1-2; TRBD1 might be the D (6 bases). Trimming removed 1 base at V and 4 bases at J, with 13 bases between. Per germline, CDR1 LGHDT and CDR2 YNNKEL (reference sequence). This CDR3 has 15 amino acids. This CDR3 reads CASSQVNRALYGYTF. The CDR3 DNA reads TGTGCCAGCAGCCAAGTGAACAGGGCCCTCTATGGCTACACCTTC.

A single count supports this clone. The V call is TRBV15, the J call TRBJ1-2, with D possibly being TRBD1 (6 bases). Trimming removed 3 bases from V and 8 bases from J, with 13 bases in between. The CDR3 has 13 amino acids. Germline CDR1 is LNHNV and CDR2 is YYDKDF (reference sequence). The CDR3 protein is CATSSRGYKGYTF. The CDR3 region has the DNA TGTGCCACCAGCAGCAGGGGTTATAAAGGCTACACCTTC.

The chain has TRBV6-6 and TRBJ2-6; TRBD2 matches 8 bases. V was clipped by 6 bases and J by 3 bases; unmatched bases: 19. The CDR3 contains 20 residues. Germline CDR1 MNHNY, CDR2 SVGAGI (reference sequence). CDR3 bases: TGTGCCAGCAGCTTAGACAGGCCCCTCGTTCGGGGGGGTGGGGCCAACGTCCTGACTTTC. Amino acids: CASSLDRPLVRGGGANVLTF.

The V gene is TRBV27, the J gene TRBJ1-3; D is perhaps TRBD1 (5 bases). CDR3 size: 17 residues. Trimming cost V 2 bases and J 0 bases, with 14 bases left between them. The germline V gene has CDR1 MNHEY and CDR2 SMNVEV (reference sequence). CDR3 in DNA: TGTGCCAGCAGTTTACGGGCAGGACAACGCTCTGGAAACACCATATATTTT. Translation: CASSLRAGQRSGNTIYF.

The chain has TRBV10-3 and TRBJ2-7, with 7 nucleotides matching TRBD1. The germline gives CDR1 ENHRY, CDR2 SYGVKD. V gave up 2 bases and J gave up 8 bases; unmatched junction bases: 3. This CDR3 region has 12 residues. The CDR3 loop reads CAISERDSQQYF. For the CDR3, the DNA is TGTGCCATCAGTGAGCGGGACAGCCAGCAGTACTTC.

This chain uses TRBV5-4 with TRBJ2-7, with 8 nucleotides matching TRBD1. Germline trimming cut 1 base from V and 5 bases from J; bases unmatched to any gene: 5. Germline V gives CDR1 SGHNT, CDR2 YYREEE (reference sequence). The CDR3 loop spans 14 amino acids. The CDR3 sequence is CASSLTGGNHEQYF. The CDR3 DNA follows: TGTGCCAGCAGCTTGACAGGGGGGAACCACGAGCAGTACTTC. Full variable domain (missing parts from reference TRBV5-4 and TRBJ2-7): ETGVTQSPTHLIKTRGQQVTLRCSSQSGHNTVSWYQQALGQGPQFIFQYYREEENGRGNFPPRFSGLQFPNYSSELNVNALELDDSALYLCASSLTGGNHEQYFGPGTRLTVT.

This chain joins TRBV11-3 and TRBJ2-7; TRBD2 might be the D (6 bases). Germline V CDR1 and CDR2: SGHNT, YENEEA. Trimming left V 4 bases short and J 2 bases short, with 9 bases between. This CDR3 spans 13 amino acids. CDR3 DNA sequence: TGTGCCAGCAGCTCGGGCGGGGCCTACGAGCAGTACTTC. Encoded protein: CASSSGGAYEQYF.

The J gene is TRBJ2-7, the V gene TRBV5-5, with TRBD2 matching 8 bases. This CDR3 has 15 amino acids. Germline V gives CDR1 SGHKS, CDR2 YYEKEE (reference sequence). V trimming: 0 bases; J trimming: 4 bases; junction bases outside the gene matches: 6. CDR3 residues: CASSLGLANRYEQYF. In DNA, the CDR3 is TGTGCCAGCAGCTTGGGACTAGCGAATAGGTACGAGCAGTACTTC.

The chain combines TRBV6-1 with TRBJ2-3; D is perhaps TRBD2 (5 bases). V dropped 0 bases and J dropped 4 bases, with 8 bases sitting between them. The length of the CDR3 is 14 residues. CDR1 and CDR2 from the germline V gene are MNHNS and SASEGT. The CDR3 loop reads CASSEAGSADTQYF. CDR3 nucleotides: TGTGCCAGCAGTGAAGCTGGGAGCGCAGATACGCAGTATTTT.

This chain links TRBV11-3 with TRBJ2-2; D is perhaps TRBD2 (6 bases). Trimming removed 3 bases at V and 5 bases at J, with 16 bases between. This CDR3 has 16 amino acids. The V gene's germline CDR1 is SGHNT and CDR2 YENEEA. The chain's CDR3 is CASSFIGMAGTGELFF. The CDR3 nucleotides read TGTGCCAGCAGCTTTATCGGTATGGCGGGAACCGGGGAGCTGTTTTTT.

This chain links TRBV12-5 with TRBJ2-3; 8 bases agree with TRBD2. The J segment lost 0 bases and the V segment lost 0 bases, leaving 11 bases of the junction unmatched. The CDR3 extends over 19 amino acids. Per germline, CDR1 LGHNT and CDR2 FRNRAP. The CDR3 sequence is CASGLVRAGAFFSTDTQYF. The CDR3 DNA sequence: TGTGCTAGTGGTTTGGTACGAGCGGGGGCCTTCTTTAGCACAGATACGCAGTATTTT.

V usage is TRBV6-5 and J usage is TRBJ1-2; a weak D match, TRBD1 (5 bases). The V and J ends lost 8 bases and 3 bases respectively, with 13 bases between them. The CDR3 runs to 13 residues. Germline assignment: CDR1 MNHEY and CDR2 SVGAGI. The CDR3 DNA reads TGTGCCAGCGAAAAGGGGCACGACTATGGCTACACCTTC. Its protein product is CASEKGHDYGYTF.

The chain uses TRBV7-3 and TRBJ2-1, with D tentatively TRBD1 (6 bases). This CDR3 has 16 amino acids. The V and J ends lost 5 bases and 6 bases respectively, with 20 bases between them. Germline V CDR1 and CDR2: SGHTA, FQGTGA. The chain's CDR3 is CASSRDERGNTNEQFF. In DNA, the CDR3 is TGTGCCAGCAGCCGGGACGAAAGGGGGAACACCAATGAGCAGTTCTTC.

In DNA form, the CDR3 reads TGTGCCAGCAGCCGGGGGGGCTCTGGAAACACCATATATTTT. It specifies CASSRGGSGNTIYF. The chain joins TRBV5-4 to TRBJ1-3; D may be TRBD1 (5 bases). In germline, CDR1 is SGHNT, CDR2 YYREEE (reference sequence). V was trimmed by 4 bases and J by 0 bases, leaving 8 bases between them. The CDR3 contains 14 residues.

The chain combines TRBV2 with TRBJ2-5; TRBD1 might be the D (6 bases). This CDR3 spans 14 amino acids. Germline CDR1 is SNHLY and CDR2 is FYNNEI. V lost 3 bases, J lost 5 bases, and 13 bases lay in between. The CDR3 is CASSESTGRETQYF. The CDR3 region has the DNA TGTGCCAGCAGTGAGTCGACAGGTCGGGAGACCCAGTACTTC.

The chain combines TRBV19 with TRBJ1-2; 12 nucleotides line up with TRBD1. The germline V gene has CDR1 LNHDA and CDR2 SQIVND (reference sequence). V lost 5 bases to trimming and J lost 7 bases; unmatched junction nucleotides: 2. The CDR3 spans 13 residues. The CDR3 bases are TGTGCCAGTAGTGCGGGACAGGGGGCTGGCTACACCTTC. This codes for CASSAGQGAGYTF. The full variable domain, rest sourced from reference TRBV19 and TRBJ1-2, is DGGITQSPKYLFRKEGQNVTLSCEQNLNHDAMYWYRQDPGQGLRLIYYSQIVNDFQKGDIAEGYSVSREKKESFPLTVTSAQKNPTAFYLCASSAGQGAGYTFGSGTRLTVV.